This TCR beta chain came from a study of CD8 T cells in ankylosing spondylitis. The study's findings and limits: Matched synovial fluid from ankylosing spondylitis patients was reported to be enriched for disease-linked clones. It appeared that ankylosing spondylitis blood was characterized by a TCR beta motif of under ten highly homologous variants.

Preparation of TCR beta libraries was done by quantitative 5'-RACE with molecular barcodes. TCRdb re-derived calls from the 5' RACE reads in MiXCR, one entry per CDR3 protein. The profile shows under 850,000 distinct CDR3 sequences, over 15% of them singletons. This clonotype has only a few counts. The target antigen is unknown. CDR1 SGHTA and CDR2 FQGNSA come from the germline V gene. This CDR3 region has 13 residues. V lost 1 base to trimming and J lost 6 bases, with 9 bases between them. This clonotype was obtained from a male donor with ankylosing spondylitis. Sequenced sample: blood, either unsorted or a sorted T cell fraction (not recorded which). The chain joins TRBV7-2 to TRBJ1-1; D is unclear. CDR3 nucleotide sequence: TGTGCCAGCAGCTTAGATTTTTTCTCTGAAGCTTTCTTT. Protein: CASSLDFFSEAFF.